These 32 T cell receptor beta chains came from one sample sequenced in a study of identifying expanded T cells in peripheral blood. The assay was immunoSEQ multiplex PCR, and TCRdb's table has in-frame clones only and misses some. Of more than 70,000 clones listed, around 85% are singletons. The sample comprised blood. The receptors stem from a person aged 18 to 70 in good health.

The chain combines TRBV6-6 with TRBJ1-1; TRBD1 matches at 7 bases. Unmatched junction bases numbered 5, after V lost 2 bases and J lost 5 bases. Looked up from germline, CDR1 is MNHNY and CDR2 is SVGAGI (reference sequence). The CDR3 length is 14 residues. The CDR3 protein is CASSYPTGTTEAFF. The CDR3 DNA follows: TGTGCCAGCAGTTACCCGACAGGGACAACTGAAGCTTTCTTT.

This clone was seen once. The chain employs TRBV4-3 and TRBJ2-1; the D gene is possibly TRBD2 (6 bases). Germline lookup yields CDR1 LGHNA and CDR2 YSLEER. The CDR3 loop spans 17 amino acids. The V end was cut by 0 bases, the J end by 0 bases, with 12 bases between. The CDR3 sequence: CASSQDGAGSSYNEQFF. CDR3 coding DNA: TGCGCCAGCAGCCAAGATGGGGCGGGGAGCTCCTACAATGAGCAGTTCTTC.

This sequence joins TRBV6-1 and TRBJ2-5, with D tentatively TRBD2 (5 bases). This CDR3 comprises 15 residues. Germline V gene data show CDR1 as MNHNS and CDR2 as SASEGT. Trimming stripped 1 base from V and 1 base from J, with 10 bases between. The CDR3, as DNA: TGTGCCAGCAGTGAAGGCTTGAGGGTCCAAGAGACCCAGTACTTC. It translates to CASSEGLRVQETQYF.

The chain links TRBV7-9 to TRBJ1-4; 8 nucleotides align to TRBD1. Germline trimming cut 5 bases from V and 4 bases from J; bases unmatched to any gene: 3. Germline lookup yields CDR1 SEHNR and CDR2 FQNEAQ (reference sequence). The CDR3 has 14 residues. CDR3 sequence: CASSLTGGNEKLFF. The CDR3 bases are TGTGCCAGCAGCCTTACAGGGGGTAATGAAAAACTGTTTTTT.

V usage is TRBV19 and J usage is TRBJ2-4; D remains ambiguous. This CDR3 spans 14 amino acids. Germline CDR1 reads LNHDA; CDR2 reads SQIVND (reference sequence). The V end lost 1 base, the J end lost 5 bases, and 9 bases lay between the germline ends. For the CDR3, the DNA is TGTGCCAGTAGTATAGTCGCGGACCAAAACATTCAGTACTTC. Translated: CASSIVADQNIQYF.

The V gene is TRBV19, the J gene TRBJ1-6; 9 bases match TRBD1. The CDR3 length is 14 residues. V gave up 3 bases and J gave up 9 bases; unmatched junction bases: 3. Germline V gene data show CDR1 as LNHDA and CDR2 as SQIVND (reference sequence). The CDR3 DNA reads TGTGCCAGTAGTATGGGGACAGGGTCTTCACCCCTCCACTTT. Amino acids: CASSMGTGSSPLHF. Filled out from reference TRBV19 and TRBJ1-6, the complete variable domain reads DGGITQSPKYLFRKEGQNVTLSCEQNLNHDAMYWYRQDPGQGLRLIYYSQIVNDFQKGDIAEGYSVSREKKESFPLTVTSAQKNPTAFYLCASSMGTGSSPLHFGNGTRLTVT.

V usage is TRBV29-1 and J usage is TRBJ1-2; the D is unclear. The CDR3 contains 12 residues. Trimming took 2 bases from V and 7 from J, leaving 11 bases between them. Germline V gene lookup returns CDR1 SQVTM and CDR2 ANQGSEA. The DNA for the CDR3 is TGCAGCGTTGAAAACAGTCCTGGTGGCTACACCTTC. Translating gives CSVENSPGGYTF.

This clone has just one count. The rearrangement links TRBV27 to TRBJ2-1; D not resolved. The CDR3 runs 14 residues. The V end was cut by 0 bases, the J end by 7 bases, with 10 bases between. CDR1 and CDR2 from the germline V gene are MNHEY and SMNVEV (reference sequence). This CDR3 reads CASSLSSQVNEQFF. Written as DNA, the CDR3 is TGTGCCAGCAGTTTATCTAGCCAGGTAAATGAGCAGTTCTTC.

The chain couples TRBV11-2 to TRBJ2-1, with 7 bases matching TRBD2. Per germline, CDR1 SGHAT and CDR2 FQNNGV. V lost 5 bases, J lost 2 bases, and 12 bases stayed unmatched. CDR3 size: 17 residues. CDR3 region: CASSQSLARGAYNEQFF. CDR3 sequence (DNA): TGTGCCAGCAGCCAATCCTTGGCCCGGGGGGCCTACAATGAGCAGTTCTTC.

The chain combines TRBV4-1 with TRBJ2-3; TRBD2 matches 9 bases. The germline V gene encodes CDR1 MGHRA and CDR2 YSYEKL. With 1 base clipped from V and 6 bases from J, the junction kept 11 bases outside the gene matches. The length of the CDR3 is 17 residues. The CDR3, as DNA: TGCGCCAGCAGCCAAGTCGAGCTTAGCGGGGGCTGGGATACGCAGTATTTT. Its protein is CASSQVELSGGWDTQYF.

The CDR3, as DNA: TGTGCCTGGGCACGTCTAGCGGGGAATGAGCAGTTCTTC. As protein: CAWARLAGNEQFF. This rearrangement joins TRBV30 to TRBJ2-1; 9 bases line up with TRBD2. From germline, CDR1 is GTSNPN and CDR2 SVGIG (reference sequence). The CDR3 contains 13 residues. V lost 5 bases to trimming and J lost 7 bases; unmatched junction nucleotides: 6.

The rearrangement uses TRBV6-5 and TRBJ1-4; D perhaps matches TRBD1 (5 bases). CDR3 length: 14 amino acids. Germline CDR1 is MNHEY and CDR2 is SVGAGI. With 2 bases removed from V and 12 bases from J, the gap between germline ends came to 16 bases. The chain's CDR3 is CASSYKDTGSELFF. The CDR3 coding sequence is TGTGCCAGCAGTTACAAGGACACCGGTTCGGAACTGTTTTTT.

The CDR3 nucleotides are TGCGCCAGCAGCCACCTCCCGAGGGGCAGTTACTATGGCTACACCTTC. Translated: CASSHLPRGSYYGYTF. This chain joins TRBV4-1 and TRBJ1-2; tentatively, D is TRBD1 (5 bases). V was trimmed by 3 bases and J by 3 bases, leaving 17 bases between them. The germline gives CDR1 MGHRA, CDR2 YSYEKL. The CDR3 length is 16 residues.

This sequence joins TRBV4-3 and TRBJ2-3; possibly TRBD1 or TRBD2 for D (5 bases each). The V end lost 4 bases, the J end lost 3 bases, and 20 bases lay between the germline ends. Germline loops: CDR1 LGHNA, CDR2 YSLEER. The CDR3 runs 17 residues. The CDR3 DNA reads TGCGCCAGCAGCCGGCAGTGGGGGTTAGGAGAGACAGATACGCAGTATTTT. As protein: CASSRQWGLGETDTQYF.

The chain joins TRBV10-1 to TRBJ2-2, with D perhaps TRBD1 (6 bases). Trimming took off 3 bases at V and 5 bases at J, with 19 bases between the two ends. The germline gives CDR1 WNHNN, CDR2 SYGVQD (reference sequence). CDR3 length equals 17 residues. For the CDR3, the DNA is TGCGCCAGCAGTGAAAATGTTGGGGGCCGCGGGACCGGGGAGCTGTTTTTT. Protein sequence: CASSENVGGRGTGELFF.

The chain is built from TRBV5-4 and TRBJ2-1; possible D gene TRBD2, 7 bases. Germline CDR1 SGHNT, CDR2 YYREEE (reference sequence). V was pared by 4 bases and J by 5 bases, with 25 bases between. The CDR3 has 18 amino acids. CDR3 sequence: CASSPGGRRRGTNNEQFF. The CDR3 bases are TGTGCCAGCAGCCCGGGAGGTCGGCGGCGGGGGACAAACAATGAGCAGTTCTTC. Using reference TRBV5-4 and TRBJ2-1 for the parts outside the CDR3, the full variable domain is ETGVTQSPTHLIKTRGQQVTLRCSSQSGHNTVSWYQQALGQGPQFIFQYYREEENGRGNFPPRFSGLQFPNYSSELNVNALELDDSALYLCASSPGGRRRGTNNEQFFGPGTRLTVL.

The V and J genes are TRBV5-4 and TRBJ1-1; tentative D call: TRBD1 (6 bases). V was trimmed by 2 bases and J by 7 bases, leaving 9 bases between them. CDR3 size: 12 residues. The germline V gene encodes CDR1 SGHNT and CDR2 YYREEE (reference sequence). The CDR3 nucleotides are TGTGCCAGCAGCTTAACAGGGAATGAAGCTTTCTTT. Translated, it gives CASSLTGNEAFF.

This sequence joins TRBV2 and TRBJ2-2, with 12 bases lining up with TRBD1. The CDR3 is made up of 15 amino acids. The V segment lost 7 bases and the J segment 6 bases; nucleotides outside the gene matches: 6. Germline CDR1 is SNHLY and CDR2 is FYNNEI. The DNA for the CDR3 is TGTGCCAGCAAGGGGACAGGGGGCGATTCCGGGGAGCTGTTTTTT. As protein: CASKGTGGDSGELFF.

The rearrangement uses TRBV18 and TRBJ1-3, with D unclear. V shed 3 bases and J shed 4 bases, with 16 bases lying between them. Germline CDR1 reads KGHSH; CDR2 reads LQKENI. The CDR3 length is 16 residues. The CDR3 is CASSPASGLLGNTIYF. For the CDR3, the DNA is TGTGCCAGCTCACCGGCTTCAGGCTTGCTGGGAAACACCATATATTTT.

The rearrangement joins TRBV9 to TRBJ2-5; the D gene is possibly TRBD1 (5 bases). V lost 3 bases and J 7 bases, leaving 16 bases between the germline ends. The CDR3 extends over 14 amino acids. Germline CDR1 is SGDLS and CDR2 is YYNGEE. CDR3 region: CASSALQGSVTQYF. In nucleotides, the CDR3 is TGTGCCAGCAGCGCTCTCCAGGGATCAGTGACCCAGTACTTC.

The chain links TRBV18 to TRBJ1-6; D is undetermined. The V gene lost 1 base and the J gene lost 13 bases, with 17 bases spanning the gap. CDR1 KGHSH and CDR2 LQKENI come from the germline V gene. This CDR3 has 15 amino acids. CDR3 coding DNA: TGTGCCAGCTCACCACGAGTACAGCCCGCTTCCCCCCTCCACTTT. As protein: CASSPRVQPASPLHF.

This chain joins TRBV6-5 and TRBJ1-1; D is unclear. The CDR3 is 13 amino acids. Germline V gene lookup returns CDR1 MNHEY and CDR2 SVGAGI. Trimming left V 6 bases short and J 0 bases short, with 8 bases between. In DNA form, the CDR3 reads TGTGCCAGCAGAAATGATATGAACACTGAAGCTTTCTTT. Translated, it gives CASRNDMNTEAFF.

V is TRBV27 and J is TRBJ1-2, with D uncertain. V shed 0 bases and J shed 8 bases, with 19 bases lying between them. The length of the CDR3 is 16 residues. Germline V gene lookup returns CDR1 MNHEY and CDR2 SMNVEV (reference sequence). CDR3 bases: TGTGCCAGCAGTTTATCGACAAGTCAGGCCAACCTAGGCTACACCTTC. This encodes CASSLSTSQANLGYTF.

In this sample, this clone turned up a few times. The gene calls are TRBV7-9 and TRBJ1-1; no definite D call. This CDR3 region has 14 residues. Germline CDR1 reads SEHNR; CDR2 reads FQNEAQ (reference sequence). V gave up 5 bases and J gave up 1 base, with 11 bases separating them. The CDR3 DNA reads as TGTGCCAGCAGCCCACGACTCGGGAACACTGAAGCTTTCTTT. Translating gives CASSPRLGNTEAFF.

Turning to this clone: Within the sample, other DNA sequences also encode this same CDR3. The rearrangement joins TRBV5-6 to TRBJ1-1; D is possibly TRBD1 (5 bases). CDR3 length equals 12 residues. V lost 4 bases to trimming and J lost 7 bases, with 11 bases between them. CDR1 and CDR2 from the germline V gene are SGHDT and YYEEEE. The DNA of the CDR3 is TGTGCCAGCAGCCCCGGGACCGATGAAGCTTTCTTT. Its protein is CASSPGTDEAFF.

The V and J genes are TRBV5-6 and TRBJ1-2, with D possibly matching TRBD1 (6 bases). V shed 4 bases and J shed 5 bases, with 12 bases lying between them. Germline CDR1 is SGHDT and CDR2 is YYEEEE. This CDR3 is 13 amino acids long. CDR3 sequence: CASSPAGQYGYTF. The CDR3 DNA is TGTGCCAGCAGCCCCGCCGGACAGTATGGCTACACCTTC.

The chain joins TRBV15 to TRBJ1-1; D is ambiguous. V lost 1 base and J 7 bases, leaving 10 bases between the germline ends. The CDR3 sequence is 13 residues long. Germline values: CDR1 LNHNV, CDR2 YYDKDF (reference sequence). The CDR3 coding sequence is TGTGCCACCAGCAGAGCGGGAGAGAGTGAAGCTTTCTTT. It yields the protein CATSRAGESEAFF. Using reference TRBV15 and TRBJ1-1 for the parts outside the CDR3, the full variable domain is DAMVIQNPRYQVTQFGKPVTLSCSQTLNHNVMYWYQQKSSQAPKLLFHYYDKDFNNEADTPDNFQSRRPNTSFCFLDIRSPGLGDTAMYLCATSRAGESEAFFGQGTRLTVV.

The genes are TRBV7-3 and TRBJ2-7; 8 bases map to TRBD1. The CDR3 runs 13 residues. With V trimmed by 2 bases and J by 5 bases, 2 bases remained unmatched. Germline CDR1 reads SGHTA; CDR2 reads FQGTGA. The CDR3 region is CASSLVRGHEQYF. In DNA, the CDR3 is TGTGCCAGCAGCTTAGTCAGGGGGCACGAGCAGTACTTC.

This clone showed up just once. The CDR3 reads CASRYPGELFF. DNA of the CDR3: TGTGCCAGCAGATACCCCGGGGAGCTGTTTTTT. V gene TRBV6-1 combines with J gene TRBJ2-2; no clear D gene. This CDR3 has 11 residues. The germline V and J ends were trimmed by 6 bases and 6 bases, with 5 bases remaining between them. Germline CDR1 MNHNS, CDR2 SASEGT.

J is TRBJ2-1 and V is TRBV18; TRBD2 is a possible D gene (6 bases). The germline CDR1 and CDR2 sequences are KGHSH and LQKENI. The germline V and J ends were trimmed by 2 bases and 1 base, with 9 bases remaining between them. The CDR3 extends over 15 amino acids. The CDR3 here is CASSPGGGSYNEQFF. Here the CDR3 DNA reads TGTGCCAGCTCACCAGGGGGAGGATCCTACAATGAGCAGTTCTTC.

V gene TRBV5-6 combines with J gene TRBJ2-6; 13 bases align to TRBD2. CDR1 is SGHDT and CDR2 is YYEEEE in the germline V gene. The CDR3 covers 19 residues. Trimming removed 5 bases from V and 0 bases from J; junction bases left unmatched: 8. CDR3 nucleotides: TGTGCCAGCAGGAACGGACTAGCGGGGGCCACCTCTGGGGCCAACGTCCTGACTTTC. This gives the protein CASRNGLAGATSGANVLTF. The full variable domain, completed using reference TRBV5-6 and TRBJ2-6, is DAGVTQSPTHLIKTRGQQVTLRCSPKSGHDTVSWYQQALGQGPQFIFQYYEEEERQRGNFPDRFSGHQFPNYSSELNVNALLLGDSALYLCASRNGLAGATSGANVLTFGAGSRLTVL.

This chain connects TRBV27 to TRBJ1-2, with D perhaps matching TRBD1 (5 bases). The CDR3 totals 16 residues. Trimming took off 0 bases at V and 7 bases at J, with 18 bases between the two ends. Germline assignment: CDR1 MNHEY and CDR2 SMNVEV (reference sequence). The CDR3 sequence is CASSLSTTGGLFGYTF. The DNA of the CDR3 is TGTGCCAGCAGTTTATCTACCACCGGGGGTCTCTTTGGCTACACCTTC.